A selection of T cell receptor beta chains follows, all from one sample in a study of cytomegalovirus exposure and HLA in healthy donors. This table comes from immunoSEQ multiplex PCR, and its TCRdb copy is limited to in-frame clones, with some not included. The sample includes roughly 160,000 clones, roughly 82% of them seen just once. The sequencing input was PBMCs. Receptors originate from a man aged 50 or older in good health and CMV-seropositive. Both conserved end residues are part of each CDR3. D genes are given only for firm matches. Rows may omit the clone size; those that give it use once, few, many or a size class.

CDR3 protein	CDR3 DNA	D gene	J gene	V gene	clone size
CASSAQETGGYGGYTF	TGTGCCAGCAGCGCACAAGAGACAGGGGGCTACGGAGGCTACACCTTC	TRBD1	TRBJ1-2	TRBV11-1	NA
CASSLNSGFYEQYF	TGTGCCAGCAGCCTTAATTCGGGTTTCTACGAGCAGTACTTC	NA	TRBJ2-7	TRBV7-2	NA
CASRPTGPFYEQYF	TGTGCCAGCAGACCTACGGGTCCGTTCTACGAGCAGTACTTC	NA	TRBJ2-7	TRBV7-2	NA
CASSREMGSSGNTIYF	TGTGCCAGCAGCCGGGAGATGGGGAGCTCTGGAAACACCATATATTTT	NA	TRBJ1-3	TRBV7-6	NA
CASSSRQNDEQFF	TGTGCCAGCAGCTCCCGACAGAACGATGAGCAGTTCTTC	NA	TRBJ2-1	TRBV7-2	NA
CASSPHDGSTGELFF	TGTGCCAGCAGCCCCCACGACGGGTCCACCGGGGAGCTGTTTTTT	NA	TRBJ2-2	TRBV7-3	NA
CASSKPVGAGETQYF	TGTGCCAGTAGCAAACCCGTAGGGGCCGGGGAGACCCAGTACTTC	NA	TRBJ2-5	TRBV19	NA
CASSLFRQSGRYEQYF	TGTGCCAGCAGTTTATTCAGGCAGTCCGGTCGTTACGAGCAGTACTTC	NA	TRBJ2-7	TRBV28	once
CASAVRTGDYGYTF	TGTGCCAGCGCGGTGCGGACAGGGGACTATGGCTACACCTTC	TRBD1	TRBJ1-2	TRBV2	NA
CASSRLVGEQYF	TGTGCCAGCAGTAGACTAGTGGGCGAGCAGTACTTC	NA	TRBJ2-7	TRBV2	NA
CASSDSIDTYNEQFF	TGTGCCAGCAGTGACTCAATAGACACCTACAATGAGCAGTTCTTC	NA	TRBJ2-1	TRBV6-4	NA
CSVDGGQTYGYTF	TGCAGCGTTGACGGGGGACAGACCTATGGCTACACCTTC	TRBD1	TRBJ1-2	TRBV29-1	NA
CASGRTAGNTIYF	TGTGCCAGCGGGAGGACGGCTGGAAACACCATATATTTT	NA	TRBJ1-3	TRBV5-6	NA
CASSQVTGDFYTF	TGCGCCAGCAGCCAAGTGACAGGGGATTTCTACACCTTC	TRBD1	TRBJ1-2	TRBV4-1	few
CASSLALAEYEQYF	TGCGCCAGCAGCTTGGCCCTAGCGGAATACGAGCAGTACTTC	TRBD2	TRBJ2-7	TRBV5-1	NA
CASSLSGGTGYNEQFF	TGTGCCAGCAGCTTATCCGGGGGGACAGGATACAATGAGCAGTTCTTC	NA	TRBJ2-1	TRBV7-2	once
CASSNQGAGYGYTF	TGCGCCAGCAGTAACCAGGGGGCTGGGTATGGCTACACCTTC	TRBD1	TRBJ1-2	TRBV5-1	NA
CASSFSGGSTDTQYF	TGTGCCAGCAGCTTTTCAGGGGGGAGTACAGATACGCAGTATTTT	NA	TRBJ2-3	TRBV7-2	NA
CASNVRAGNTIYF	TGTGCCAGCAATGTGAGGGCTGGAAACACCATATATTTT	NA	TRBJ1-3	TRBV6-5	NA
CASSGSYWDRSYF	TGTGCCAGCAGCGGGTCCTATTGGGACAGGTCCTATTTT	TRBD1	TRBJ1-3	TRBV28	once
CASSLGAETEKLFF	TGCGCCAGCAGCTTGGGGGCTGAAACTGAAAAACTGTTTTTT	NA	TRBJ1-4	TRBV5-1	NA
CASSTGRAGSMNEQYF	TGCGCCAGCAGCACCGGGCGAGCAGGGTCCATGAACGAGCAGTACTTC	NA	TRBJ2-7	TRBV5-1	NA
CAISGTSGGGQETQYF	TGTGCCATCAGTGGGACTAGCGGGGGAGGCCAAGAGACCCAGTACTTC	TRBD2	TRBJ2-5	TRBV10-3	NA
CASSMLRDRVVVGQFF	TGTGCCAGCAGTATGCTCCGGGACAGGGTAGTAGTAGGGCAGTTCTTC	TRBD1	TRBJ2-1	TRBV27	NA
CASSTTTGQPQHF	TGTGCCAGCAGTACCACCACGGGTCAGCCCCAGCATTTT	NA	TRBJ1-5	TRBV6-5	NA
CASSPLVSSYEQYF	TGTGCCAGCAGCCCCCTAGTAAGTTCCTACGAGCAGTACTTC	NA	TRBJ2-7	TRBV7-9	NA
CASVGSHDYQPQHF	TGTGCCAGCGTCGGGTCCCACGATTATCAGCCCCAGCATTTT	NA	TRBJ1-5	TRBV19	NA
CASSRGTYNEQFF	TGTGCCAGCAGTCGGGGGACCTACAATGAGCAGTTCTTC	NA	TRBJ2-1	TRBV6-1	NA
CASKTSGSYEQYF	TGTGCCAGCAAAACATCAGGCTCCTACGAGCAGTACTTC	NA	TRBJ2-7	TRBV6-1	NA
CAISGLAGGSYNEQFF	TGTGCCATCAGCGGACTAGCGGGGGGCTCCTACAATGAGCAGTTCTTC	TRBD2	TRBJ2-1	TRBV10-3	NA
CASSVDRGVEKLFF	TGTGCCAGTAGTGTGGACAGGGGAGTTGAAAAACTGTTTTTT	TRBD1	TRBJ1-4	TRBV19	NA
CASSPRQGTYEQYF	TGCGCCAGCAGCCCCCGGCAGGGGACCTACGAGCAGTACTTC	NA	TRBJ2-7	TRBV4-1	NA
CASSLQGARYNEQFF	TGTGCCAGCAGCTTACAGGGGGCGCGGTACAATGAGCAGTTCTTC	TRBD1	TRBJ2-1	TRBV6-1	NA
CASSARVGAGTEAFF	TGTGCCAGCAGCGCTCGGGTGGGGGCAGGGACTGAAGCTTTCTTT	NA	TRBJ1-1	TRBV28	few
CASTSLETQYF	TGTGCCAGCACTAGTTTAGAGACCCAGTACTTC	NA	TRBJ2-5	TRBV28	NA
CASSSTIRSGAYEQYF	TGTGCCAGCAGCTCGACAATTCGCTCGGGGGCCTACGAGCAGTACTTC	NA	TRBJ2-7	TRBV7-9	NA
CASSQEAPGQGDYEQYF	TGCGCCAGCAGCCAAGAAGCCCCGGGACAGGGGGACTACGAGCAGTACTTC	TRBD1	TRBJ2-7	TRBV4-3	NA
CASSSGLAYNEQFF	TGTGCCAGCAGCTCGGGACTAGCCTACAATGAGCAGTTCTTC	TRBD2	TRBJ2-1	TRBV11-3	NA
CASREGQVTGEQYF	TGTGCCAGTAGGGAGGGACAGGTTACTGGCGAGCAGTACTTC	TRBD1	TRBJ2-7	TRBV19	once
CASSLRGVSGGAETQYF	TGTGCCAGCAGTTTAAGGGGGGTTAGCGGGGGGGCAGAGACCCAGTACTTC	TRBD2	TRBJ2-5	TRBV28	NA
CSHQKTGVETQYF	TGCAGCCACCAAAAGACAGGGGTAGAGACCCAGTACTTC	TRBD1	TRBJ2-5	TRBV29-1	NA
CASSPGTGGQTQYF	TGCGCCAGCAGCCCCGGGACAGGGGGCCAGACCCAGTACTTC	TRBD1	TRBJ2-5	TRBV5-1	NA
CASSSLADQETQYF	TGTGCCAGCAGCTCTCTAGCGGACCAAGAGACCCAGTACTTC	TRBD2	TRBJ2-5	TRBV7-3	NA
CASSYRRGTDTQYF	TGTGCCAGCAGTTACAGGCGGGGCACAGATACGCAGTATTTT	NA	TRBJ2-3	TRBV6-5	NA
CASSHGDRGAGNTIYF	TGCGCCAGCAGCCACGGTGACAGGGGTGCCGGAAACACCATATATTTT	TRBD1	TRBJ1-3	TRBV4-3	NA
CASSPTSSDTQYF	TGTGCCAGCAGTCCGACTAGTTCAGATACGCAGTATTTT	NA	TRBJ2-3	TRBV28	once
CASSQDLSFEGDEQFF	TGTGCCAGCAGCCAAGATTTGTCGTTTGAAGGGGATGAGCAGTTCTTC	NA	TRBJ2-1	TRBV14	NA
CASSQDVVSGRAIYNEQFF	TGCGCCAGCAGCCAAGATGTAGTTAGCGGGAGGGCGATTTACAATGAGCAGTTCTTC	TRBD2	TRBJ2-1	TRBV4-3	NA
CASSLSPGNTEAFF	TGTGCCAGCAGCTTATCCCCGGGGAACACTGAAGCTTTCTTT	NA	TRBJ1-1	TRBV11-2	NA
CAISENGGRNTEAFF	TGTGCCATCAGTGAGAACGGGGGACGTAACACTGAAGCTTTCTTT	NA	TRBJ1-1	TRBV10-3	NA